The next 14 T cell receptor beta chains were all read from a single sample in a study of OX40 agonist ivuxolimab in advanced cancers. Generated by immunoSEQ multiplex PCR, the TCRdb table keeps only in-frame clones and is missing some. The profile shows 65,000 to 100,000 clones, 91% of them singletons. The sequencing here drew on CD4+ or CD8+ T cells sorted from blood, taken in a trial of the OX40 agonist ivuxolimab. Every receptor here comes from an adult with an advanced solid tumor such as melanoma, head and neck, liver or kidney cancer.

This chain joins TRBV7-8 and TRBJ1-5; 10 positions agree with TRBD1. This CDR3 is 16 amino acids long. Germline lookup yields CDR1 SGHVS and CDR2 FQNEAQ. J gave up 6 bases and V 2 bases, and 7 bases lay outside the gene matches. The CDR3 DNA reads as TGTGCCAGCAGCTTACAGCCCGGACAGGGGGGTCAGCCCCAGCATTTT. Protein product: CASSLQPGQGGQPQHF.

The CDR3 loop reads CASRNFLSYEQYF. The DNA of the CDR3 is TGTGCCAGCAGGAACTTTTTATCCTACGAGCAGTACTTC. This chain connects TRBV28 to TRBJ2-7; D unclear. Germline V gene data show CDR1 as MDHEN and CDR2 as SYDVKM. The length of the CDR3 is 13 residues. Deletions cut 6 bases from V and 1 base from J, with 10 bases between.

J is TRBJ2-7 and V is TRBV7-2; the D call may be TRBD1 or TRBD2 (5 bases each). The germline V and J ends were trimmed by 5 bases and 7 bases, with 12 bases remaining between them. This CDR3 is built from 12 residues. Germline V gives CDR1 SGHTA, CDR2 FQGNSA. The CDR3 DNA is TGTGCCAGCAGCGTGCCGGGGCCGGAGCAGTACTTC. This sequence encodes CASSVPGPEQYF.

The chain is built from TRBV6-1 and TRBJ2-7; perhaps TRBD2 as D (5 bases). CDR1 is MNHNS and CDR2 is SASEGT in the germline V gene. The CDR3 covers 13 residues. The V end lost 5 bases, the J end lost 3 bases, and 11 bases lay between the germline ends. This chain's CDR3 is CASSLLTSYEQYF. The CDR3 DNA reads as TGTGCCAGCAGTCTACTCACTAGCTACGAGCAGTACTTC.

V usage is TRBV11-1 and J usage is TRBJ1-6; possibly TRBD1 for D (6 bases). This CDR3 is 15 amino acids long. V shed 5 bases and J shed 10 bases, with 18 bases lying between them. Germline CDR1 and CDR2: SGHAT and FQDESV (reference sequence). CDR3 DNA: TGTGCCAGCAGCCCGAAAGTCAGGGGATTATCACCCCTCCACTTT. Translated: CASSPKVRGLSPLHF.

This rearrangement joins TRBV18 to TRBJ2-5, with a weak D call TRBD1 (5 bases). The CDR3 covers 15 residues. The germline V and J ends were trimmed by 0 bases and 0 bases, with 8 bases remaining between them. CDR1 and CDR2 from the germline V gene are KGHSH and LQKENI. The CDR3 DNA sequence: TGTGCCAGCTCACCACCTTCCAGGGACCAAGAGACCCAGTACTTC. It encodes CASSPPSRDQETQYF.

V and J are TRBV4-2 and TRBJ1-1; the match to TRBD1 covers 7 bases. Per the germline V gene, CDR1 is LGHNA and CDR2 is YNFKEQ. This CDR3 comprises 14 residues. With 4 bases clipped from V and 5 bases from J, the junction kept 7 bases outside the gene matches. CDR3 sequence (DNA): TGTGCCAGCAGCCTCCGTACAGGGGATACTGAAGCTTTCTTT. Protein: CASSLRTGDTEAFF.

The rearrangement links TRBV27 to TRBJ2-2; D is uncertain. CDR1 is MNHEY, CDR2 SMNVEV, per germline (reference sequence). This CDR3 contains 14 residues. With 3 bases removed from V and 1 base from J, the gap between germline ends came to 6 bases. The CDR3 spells CASSFFVNTGELFF. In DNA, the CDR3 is TGTGCCAGCAGTTTTTTCGTGAACACCGGGGAGCTGTTTTTT.

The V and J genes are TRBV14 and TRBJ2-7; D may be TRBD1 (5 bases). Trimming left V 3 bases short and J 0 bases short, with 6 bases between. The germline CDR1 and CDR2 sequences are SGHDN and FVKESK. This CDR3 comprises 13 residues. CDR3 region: CASSQDISYEQYF. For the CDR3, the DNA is TGTGCCAGCAGCCAGGACATCTCCTACGAGCAGTACTTC.

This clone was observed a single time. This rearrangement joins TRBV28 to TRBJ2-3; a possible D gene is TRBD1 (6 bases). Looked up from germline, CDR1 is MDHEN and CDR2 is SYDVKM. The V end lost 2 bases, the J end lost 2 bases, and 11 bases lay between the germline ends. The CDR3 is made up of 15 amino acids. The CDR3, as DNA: TGTGCCAGCAGTTTACCGACAGGTCTCACAGATACGCAGTATTTT. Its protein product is CASSLPTGLTDTQYF.

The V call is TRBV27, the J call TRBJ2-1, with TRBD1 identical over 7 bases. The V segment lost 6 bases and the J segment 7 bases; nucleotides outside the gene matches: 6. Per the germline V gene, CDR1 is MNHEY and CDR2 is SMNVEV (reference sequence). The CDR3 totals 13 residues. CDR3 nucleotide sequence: TGTGCCAGCAGCCGTAACAGGGGAAATGAGCAGTTCTTC. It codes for CASSRNRGNEQFF.

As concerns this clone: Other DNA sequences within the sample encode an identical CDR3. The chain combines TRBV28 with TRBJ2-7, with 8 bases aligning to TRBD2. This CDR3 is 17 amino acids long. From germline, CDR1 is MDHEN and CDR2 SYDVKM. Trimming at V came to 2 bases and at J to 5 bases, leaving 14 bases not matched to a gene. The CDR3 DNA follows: TGTGCCAGCAGTTTAGGGGGGATGGGGCAGCGGGAGCACGAGCAGTACTTC. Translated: CASSLGGMGQREHEQYF.

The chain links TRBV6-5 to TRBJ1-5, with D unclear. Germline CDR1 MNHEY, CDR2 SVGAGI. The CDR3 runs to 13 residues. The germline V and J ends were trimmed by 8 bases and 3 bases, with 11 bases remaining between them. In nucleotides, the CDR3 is TGTGCCAGCCCCCCGGGGTTCAATCAGCCCCAGCATTTT. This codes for CASPPGFNQPQHF.

CDR3 coding DNA: TGTGCCATCAGTGGGTCAAGTCTTTCGGGAGTCTACAATGAGCAGTTCTTC. Protein: CAISGSSLSGVYNEQFF. The chain joins TRBV10-3 to TRBJ2-1, with TRBD2 as a possible D gene (6 bases). The CDR3 totals 17 residues. Trimming took 4 bases from V and 3 from J, leaving 19 bases between them. The germline V gene encodes CDR1 ENHRY and CDR2 SYGVKD.